This TCR beta chain was obtained from a study of blood T cell repertoires in COVID-19. At the level of the study: The origin of the acute and convalescent COVID-19 samples was the United States, Italy and Spain. Sources were T cells, B-cell-depleted T cells, or PBMCs; the material itself was cDNA or gDNA.

Methods used by the authors: Amplification from reference gene primers served as the basis for estimated nucleated cell counts. Clones were read by immunoSEQ multiplex PCR, and TCRdb kept only the in-frame ones, dropping some. That table furnishes V, J and clone size, whereas the DNA furnished D and trimming. In the table there are more than 100,000 clones, 84% of which are singletons. This clone was observed a single time. This CDR3 is 15 amino acids long. V was cut by 4 bases and J by 2 bases, with 12 bases left in between. CDR1 is MGHRA and CDR2 is YSYEKL in the germline V gene. The TCR was taken from a woman aged 80 or over with acute or convalescent COVID-19. Input material: peripheral blood. This sequence joins TRBV4-1 and TRBJ1-5; D may be TRBD1 (5 bases). The CDR3 here is CASSPQGLGNQPQHF. The CDR3 region has the DNA TGCGCCAGCAGCCCCCAGGGATTAGGCAATCAGCCCCAGCATTTT.